The clone carrying this T cell receptor (beta chain) was counted at least ten times. Its target is unknown. The sample belongs to a study of T-cell reconstitution after alpha-beta-depleted transplantation in children. Molecular barcoding with unique molecular identifiers was used for the TCRbeta library. MiXCR was run by TCRdb on the PCR reads, yielding one entry per CDR3 protein. The sample has roughly 160,000 distinct CDR3 sequences, approximately 10% seen once. CDR1 LGHNA and CDR2 YNFKEQ come from the germline V gene. V was pared by 4 bases and J by 8 bases, with 12 bases between. This CDR3 has 13 residues. Whole-study results and caveats: Alpha-beta T cells about two months after transplant reportedly derived from several hundred expanded graft clones.

This sequence was found in a boy aged 2 to 10 with acute myeloid leukemia, due to receive a stem cell transplant. V is TRBV4-2 and J is TRBJ2-1; TRBD2 is a possible D gene (6 bases). The source was PBMCs, collected before TCRalphabeta/CD19-depleted stem cell transplant. The CDR3 nucleotides read TGTGCCAGCAGCCCGGGAGTTGCAGATGAGCAGTTCTTC. It yields the protein CASSPGVADEQFF.